The next 16 T cell receptor beta chains were all read from a single sample in a study of shared clonotypes between healthy human individuals. TCRdb keeps only in-frame clones here, not all; method: immunoSEQ multiplex PCR. The sample includes some 2.3 million clones, more than 80% of them seen just once. The sample taken for sequencing was naive CD4+ T cells from PBMCs. Subset here: CD45RA+ positively selected. The receptors originated from a man younger than 30 in good health. Some clones in this sample may be carry-over from other donors' samples.

J is TRBJ2-5 and V is TRBV4-2; D gene unclear. This CDR3 has 15 amino acids. V was cut by 0 bases and J by 0 bases, with 8 bases left in between. The germline V gene encodes CDR1 LGHNA and CDR2 YNFKEQ. In DNA, the CDR3 is TGTGCCAGCAGCCAAGATGGCAGCGACCAAGAGACCCAGTACTTC. This encodes CASSQDGSDQETQYF.

The chain joins TRBV6-6 to TRBJ2-7; D gene uncertain. The CDR3 length is 12 residues. CDR1 and CDR2 (germline): MNHNY, SVGAGI (reference sequence). Trimming stripped 6 bases from V and 3 bases from J, with 9 bases between. The CDR3 loop reads CASSLRYYEQYF. The CDR3, as DNA: TGTGCCAGCAGCCTCCGATACTACGAGCAGTACTTC.

This clone was found once. The chain carries TRBV23-1 and TRBJ2-7; TRBD1 aligns across 8 bases. TRBV23-1 has ORF status, its function being uncertain. The CDR3 length is 17 residues. The V and J ends lost 2 bases and 2 bases, in that order; junction bases with no gene match: 11. CDR3 residues: CASSQRTGIGVPYEQYF. The CDR3 DNA is TGCGCCAGCAGTCAACGGACAGGGATTGGCGTGCCCTACGAGCAGTACTTC.

This clone turned up a few times. This chain connects TRBV5-1 to TRBJ2-5; D possibly matches TRBD1 or TRBD2 (5 bases each). The germline CDR1 and CDR2 sequences are SGHRS and YFSETQ. Trimming removed 4 bases at V and 4 bases at J, with 14 bases between. This CDR3 is 14 amino acids long. CDR3 in amino acids: CASSHEGYGETQYF. In nucleotides, the CDR3 is TGCGCCAGCAGCCATGAGGGGTACGGAGAGACCCAGTACTTC.

This clone was found a few times. The same CDR3 is also encoded by other DNA sequences in this sample. This chain links TRBV5-1 with TRBJ2-5, with D tentatively TRBD1 or TRBD2 (5 bases each). Between the trimmed V and J ends, which lost 2 bases and 5 bases, there was a span of 10 bases. The germline V gene encodes CDR1 SGHRS and CDR2 YFSETQ. CDR3 length: 13 amino acids. CDR3 nucleotides: TGCGCCAGCAGCTTCCAGGGCGGGGAGACCCAGTACTTC. Translated, it gives CASSFQGGETQYF.

In the case of this clone: This same CDR3 is encoded by further DNA sequences in the sample. The chain employs TRBV9 and TRBJ1-5, with TRBD1 matching 8 bases. The CDR3 sequence is 16 residues long. J was trimmed by 2 bases and V by 3 bases; bases with no gene match: 7. Germline CDR1 and CDR2: SGDLS and YYNGEE. The CDR3 bases are TGTGCCAGCAGCGCAGGGGGCGGCGGGGGCAATCAGCCCCAGCATTTT. Translated, it gives CASSAGGGGGNQPQHF.

This chain uses TRBV5-1 with TRBJ2-1; 10 nucleotides match TRBD1. Germline-derived CDR1 and CDR2 are SGHRS and YFSETQ. This CDR3 has 15 residues. Trimming removed 0 bases from V and 5 bases from J; junction bases left unmatched: 2. The CDR3 region has the DNA TGCGCCAGCAGCTTGGTAGGGACAGGGGACAATGAGCAGTTCTTC. It yields the protein CASSLVGTGDNEQFF.

This clone was seen once. J is TRBJ2-7 and V is TRBV5-4; 9 bases align to TRBD1. Germline assignment: CDR1 SGHNT and CDR2 YYREEE (reference sequence). The CDR3 consists of 14 residues. Losses at the gene ends were 2 bases for V and 7 bases for J; bases not matched to a gene: 7. The CDR3 DNA reads TGTGCCAGCAGCTTCCGGACAGGGGAGAGAGAGCAGTACTTC. It specifies CASSFRTGEREQYF.

This chain joins TRBV10-3 and TRBJ2-5; 9 bases agree with TRBD1. V lost 2 bases and J lost 2; bases outside the gene matches: 6. The CDR3 covers 16 residues. Germline V gene data show CDR1 as ENHRY and CDR2 as SYGVKD. The CDR3 region is CAISETTGGSQETQYF. For the CDR3, the DNA is TGTGCCATCAGTGAGACTACAGGGGGCTCACAAGAGACCCAGTACTTC.

The chain is built from TRBV7-2 and TRBJ2-1; 8 bases map to TRBD2. The junction had 3 bases not matched to a gene; V was cut back by 5 bases and J by 12 bases. The CDR3 runs to 11 residues. Per the germline V gene, CDR1 is SGHTA and CDR2 is FQGNSA. The CDR3 sequence: CASSPREGQFF. The CDR3 coding sequence is TGTGCCAGCAGCCCCCGGGAGGGGCAGTTCTTC.

This clone was detected only once. The chain employs TRBV13 and TRBJ2-5; the D is unclear. The germline CDR1 and CDR2 sequences are PRHDT and FYEKMQ (reference sequence). V gave up 1 base and J gave up 1 base, with 1 base separating them. CDR3 length: 12 residues. The DNA of the CDR3 is TGTGCCAGCAGCTTAGTCCAAGAGACCCAGTACTTC. Translated, it gives CASSLVQETQYF.

The chain has TRBV14 and TRBJ1-4, with TRBD1 as a possible D gene (6 bases). The CDR3 sequence is 19 residues long. CDR1 is SGHDN and CDR2 is FVKESK in the germline V gene. Deletions cut 4 bases from V and 8 bases from J, with 29 bases between. CDR3 DNA sequence: TGTGCCAGCAGCCGACGGGCCCCACCCCGACAGGCACGAGACGAAAAACTGTTTTTT. Amino acid sequence: CASSRRAPPRQARDEKLFF.

The genes are TRBV4-1 and TRBJ2-3; 9 positions match TRBD2. Looked up from germline, CDR1 is MGHRA and CDR2 is YSYEKL. With 7 bases clipped from V and 0 bases from J, the junction kept 14 bases outside the gene matches. This CDR3 region has 18 residues. The CDR3 coding sequence is TGCGCCAGCACCGAATGGCCAGCGGGAGGTTCTAGCACAGATACGCAGTATTTT. Residues: CASTEWPAGGSSTDTQYF.

V and J are TRBV5-1 and TRBJ2-2; maybe TRBD1 (6 bases). The CDR3 covers 23 residues. The germline gives CDR1 SGHRS, CDR2 YFSETQ. V was shortened by 4 bases and J by 5 bases, with 39 bases between the two germline ends. This CDR3 is CASSPMLRNWRTEVDSVTGELFF. The CDR3 bases are TGCGCCAGCAGCCCGATGCTGAGGAACTGGCGGACAGAGGTGGATTCGGTGACCGGGGAGCTGTTTTTT.

V usage is TRBV27 and J usage is TRBJ2-1; 8 nucleotides line up with TRBD2. In germline, CDR1 is MNHEY, CDR2 SMNVEV (reference sequence). The J segment lost 8 bases and the V segment lost 6 bases, leaving 12 bases of the junction unmatched. CDR3 size: 15 residues. The CDR3 DNA reads as TGTGCCAGCAGCTCCCTTCGACTAGCGTTCCATGAGCAGTTCTTC. Translating gives CASSSLRLAFHEQFF.

This sequence joins TRBV5-1 and TRBJ2-5, with a weak D call TRBD1 (5 bases). This CDR3 region has 15 residues. Germline V gene sequence: CDR1 SGHRS, CDR2 YFSETQ. V was trimmed by 4 bases and J by 4 bases, leaving 17 bases between them. CDR3 coding DNA: TGCGCCAGCAGCCCCTACCAGGGATCTCTAGAGACCCAGTACTTC. Translating gives CASSPYQGSLETQYF.